This TCR beta chain was obtained from a study of human CD8 memory T cell subsets. Among CD8+ T cells, the stem-like memory population (TSTEM) was CCR7+ PD-1- TIGIT-. Negative magnetic separation enriched total CD8+ T cells. A word on this clonotype: Its antigen is not known.

Broader study findings: Stem-like memory and precursor exhausted T cell repertoires overlapped minimally with each other.

CDR3 length: 13 residues. Germline V gene lookup returns CDR1 MGHRA and CDR2 YSYEKL. Generation of TCR beta libraries used UMI-labeled 5' RACE. Using the 5' RACE reads, TCRdb records one entry per CDR3 protein without DNA. The listing records some 7,300 distinct CDR3 sequences. The sequence came from a human donor in good health. The chain recombines TRBV4-1 with TRBJ1-5. Sequencing was done on a sample of CD8+ stem-like memory T cells (TSCM and TCM) sorted from PBMCs. The subset is: stem-like memory CD8 T cells (TSTEM), CCR7+ PD-1- TIGIT-. CDR3: CASSQMGSEPQHF.